Listed here is a single TCR beta chain. This clonotype appeared many times. Its antigen is unknown. Per-base qualities were not stored, and no clone one base away is much larger. V is cut back by 2 bases and J by 4 bases, with 2 bases in the junction unmatched. Taken from the germline V gene, the CDR1 and CDR2 loops are MNHEY and SVGAGI. Counted from cysteine to phenylalanine, this CDR3 has 15 amino acids. This entry keeps only the CDR3 DNA: 45 bases, framed from base 1. Preparation of the library involved PCR. The data were produced on an Illumina HiSeq 4000. Bulk TCR libraries were generated as previously described, with the TCR primers listed in Table S5 used. The Qiagen AllPrep DNA/RNA kit was used to purify total RNA. Before analysis, reads from multiple sequencing runs of one library were combined. The source study handled its data this way. Reads were retained only if their TCR constant sequence matched exactly, and those retained reads were trimmed to 150 nt and grouped according to their 12-nt molecular barcodes. Reads within each barcode group were sub-clustered using a 15% Levenshtein threshold, and quality-weighted consensus sequences were constructed for each RNA molecule. Non-functional sequences were filtered out, along with any lower-count sequence sitting one edit away from another sequence. On the basis of fitting two negative binomial distributions, barcode sub-clusters with fewer than 20% of the maximum read count were discarded. TCRdb trimmed the raw reads at Q25, called clones with MiXCR and kept productive beta chains. Rows merge per CDR3 protein into single entries with the most common DNA and genes. The V and J calls were not made by the authors but by TCRdb's processing. The sample table shows about 510,000 distinct CDR3 sequences, and over 20% are seen once. 0.84% of the sample lies in the top ten.

These data originate in a study of molecular identifiers for immune sequencing clone quantification (dated by TCRdb to between 2018 and 2020). Concerning the study at large: For a replicate experiment, RNA from roughly 18,000 or 92,000 naive CD8 T cells was divided into five aliquots, and four of the five aliquots were sequenced. This methods study benchmarked molecular-identifier clustering-based TCR repertoire sequencing (MIDCIRS) and TCR RNA copy counting, using CD8 T cells to do so. General study outcomes and caveats: The naive libraries included spiked-in Jurkat TCR RNA (approximately 11 copies' worth), and this RNA is not part of the donor repertoire. Modeling estimated about 2.8 recovered TCR RNA copies per cell, compared with approximately 10 by digital PCR, which implies about 30% capture efficiency. A single cell's worth of spiked-in Jurkat TCR RNA was reported detectable even among 900,000 to 1,000,000 naive CD8 T cells. When barcode sub-clustering was left out, chimeric consensus sequences inflated TCR diversity, with chimeras reaching as high as 47%. In CMV-specific effector cells, clones with more than 20 RNA copies accounted for over 97% of molecules, whereas in naive cells such clones accounted for under 1%. Identical TCR molecules sharing a barcode could cause highly expanded clone sizes to be underestimated.

Libraries of naive CD8 T cells were built from 20,000 to 1,000,000 sorted cells, with 10%, 30% or 50% of the purified RNA used. On a BD FACSAria II, naive CD8 T cells were FACS-sorted as CD8+CD4-CCR7+CD45RA+ and collected into RLT Plus buffer. Around 10 TCR copies' worth of Jurkat RNA were spiked into roughly 17,000-1,100,000 naive CD8 T cell samples to test detection sensitivity. Enrichment of CD8 T cells was done with RosetteSep CD8+ T Cell Enrichment Cocktail plus Ficoll-Paque, and ACK red cell lysis came afterward. The TCR was taken from a human donor in good health. Some libraries in this study had Jurkat cell RNA spiked in. Source material: naive CD8+ T cells from blood, with Jurkat cell RNA spiked in. The cell subset or site label, read with the paper, signifies: FACS-sorted CD8+CD4-CCR7+CD45RA+ naive T cells. The chain joins TRBV6-5 to TRBJ2-7, with TRBD2 matching 13 junction bases. The CDR3 loop reads CASSYTGLAGYEQYF. The DNA sequence is given as TGTGCCAGCAGTTACACGGGACTAGCGGGATACGAGCAGTACTTC.